This T cell receptor beta chain was found in a study of cytomegalovirus exposure and HLA in healthy donors. With 60 Vbeta and 13 Jbeta primers, the PCR was carried out. Sequenced by immunoSEQ multiplex PCR; TCRdb stores in-frame clones only, minus some. The profile shows some 210,000 clones, approximately 82% of them singletons. As regards this clone: Its target is unknown.

Study-wide points: HLA alleles were associated with around 17,000 TCR beta sequences in a later analysis at 0.05 false discovery rate.

The sequenced sample was PBMCs. The TCR sequence derives from a woman aged 45-65 years in good health and CMV-seropositive.

The DNA of the CDR3 is TGCGCCAGCAGTCTCCCGGGGGGACCGACAGATACGCAGTATTTT. Translating gives CASSLPGGPTDTQYF. The rearrangement uses TRBV4-3 and TRBJ2-3; 7 bases align to TRBD2. The CDR3 totals 15 residues. The germline gives CDR1 LGHNA, CDR2 YSLEER. Unmatched junction bases numbered 9, after V lost 6 bases and J lost 3 bases.